This TCR beta chain was retrieved from a study of beta chain features in type 1 diabetes. The CDR3 runs to 14 residues. Germline V lookup: CDR1 MNHNY, CDR2 SVGAGI (reference sequence). The trim removed 4 bases at V and 4 bases at J, leaving 2 bases unmatched. To note about this clone: What it recognizes is unknown.

Broader study findings: The question left open here concerned HLA type influencing TCRB rearrangement.

All of the isolated RNA was reverse transcribed, so expressed TCRB transcripts were sequenced. The protocol was immunoSEQ multiplex PCR, while the TCRdb copy is restricted to in-frame clones and leaves out a portion. The sample lists about 140,000 clones; 8.5% to 12% were seen once. The chain links TRBV6-6 to TRBJ2-7, with TRBD2 matching 12 bases. The sequence came from a man aged 18 to 30 in good health. Sequencing input: naive CD4+ T cells from blood. CDR3 in DNA: TGTGCCAGCAGTTCAGGACTAGCGGGGTACGAGCAGTACTTC. Translating it yields CASSSGLAGYEQYF.